These 32 T cell receptor beta chains share one sample of origin, sequenced in a study of blood T cell repertoires in COVID-19. The repertoire was sequenced with immunoSEQ multiplex PCR; TCRdb's copy has only in-frame clones and lacks some. The data contain tens of thousands of clones, about 89% of them singletons. Sequenced sample: peripheral blood. The receptors shown here come from a woman aged 55-70 years with active COVID-19.

This chain connects TRBV7-3 to TRBJ1-1, with 7 bases identical to TRBD1. V dropped 2 bases and J dropped 4; count of bases not matched to a gene: 4. The CDR3 totals 14 residues. Looked up from germline, CDR1 is SGHTA and CDR2 is FQGTGA. CDR3 loop: CASSLGQASTEAFF. The DNA of the CDR3 is TGTGCCAGCAGCTTAGGACAGGCGAGCACTGAAGCTTTCTTT.

This chain links TRBV2 with TRBJ2-2; 11 bases line up with TRBD1. The V and J ends lost 6 bases and 7 bases, in that order; junction bases with no gene match: 7. The V gene's germline CDR1 is SNHLY and CDR2 FYNNEI. This CDR3 comprises 15 residues. CDR3 amino acids: CASRRTGGDGGELFF. For the CDR3, the DNA is TGTGCCAGCAGACGGACAGGGGGCGATGGCGGGGAGCTGTTTTTT. Combining the CDR3 with reference TRBV2 and TRBJ2-2 gives the whole variable domain EPEVTQTPSHQVTQMGQEVILRCVPISNHLYFYWYRQILGQKVEFLVSFYNNEISEKSEIFDDQFSVERPDGSNFTLKIRSTKLEDSAMYFCASRRTGGDGGELFFGEGSRLTVL.

The chain carries TRBV30 and TRBJ1-1; D is possibly TRBD1 (5 bases). This CDR3 region has 15 residues. The V and J ends lost 2 bases and 1 base respectively, with 14 bases between them. Looked up from germline, CDR1 is GTSNPN and CDR2 is SVGIG (reference sequence). The CDR3 DNA sequence: TGTGCCTGGAGTAGGTGGGGCGGGACGAACACTGAAGCTTTCTTT. It translates to CAWSRWGGTNTEAFF.

This chain connects TRBV5-4 to TRBJ1-2, with no clear D. Germline CDR1 and CDR2: SGHNT and YYREEE (reference sequence). The length of the CDR3 is 13 residues. With 0 bases removed from V and 3 bases from J, the gap between germline ends came to 6 bases. The CDR3 sequence: CASSLGRDYGYTF. As DNA, the CDR3 is TGTGCCAGCAGCTTGGGACGGGACTATGGCTACACCTTC.

In regard to this clone: Germline and junction disagree at one end, which may indicate a read error. The J gene is TRBJ1-1, the V gene TRBV19, with 7 bases aligning to TRBD1. The length of the CDR3 is 13 residues. Germline assignment: CDR1 LNHDA and CDR2 SQIVND (reference sequence). This CDR3 is CASSLDRDTEAFF. DNA of the CDR3: TGTGCCAGTAGTCTAGACAGGGACACTGAAGCTTTCTTT.

The genes are TRBV6-5 and TRBJ2-3; D possibly corresponds to TRBD2 (6 bases). The V end lost 8 bases, the J end lost 0 bases, and 15 bases lay between the germline ends. Germline V gene sequence: CDR1 MNHEY, CDR2 SVGAGI. This CDR3 comprises 15 residues. The CDR3 loop reads CASGPLASSTDTQYF. In DNA, the CDR3 is TGTGCCAGCGGACCTCTAGCGTCTAGCACAGATACGCAGTATTTT.

The chain couples TRBV4-2 to TRBJ1-5; D unclear. The V gene's germline CDR1 is LGHNA and CDR2 YNFKEQ. V shed 3 bases and J shed 4 bases, with 13 bases lying between them. The CDR3 is 15 amino acids. The DNA for the CDR3 is TGTGCCAGCAGCCAGGCCCGTACCGTTAATCAGCCCCAGCATTTT. Protein product: CASSQARTVNQPQHF.

This chain links TRBV7-2 with TRBJ2-5; D is possibly TRBD2 (5 bases). The CDR3 loop spans 15 amino acids. Trimming removed 1 base from V and 0 bases from J, with 9 bases in between. Germline-derived CDR1 and CDR2 are SGHTA and FQGNSA. The DNA for the CDR3 is TGTGCCAGCAGCTTAGAGCGGCTGTACCAAGAGACCCAGTACTTC. Translation gives CASSLERLYQETQYF.

The chain carries TRBV6-5 and TRBJ2-7, with 7 bases that match TRBD1. Germline CDR1 is MNHEY and CDR2 is SVGAGI. The J segment lost 0 bases and the V segment lost 7 bases, leaving 6 bases of the junction unmatched. CDR3 length equals 14 residues. The CDR3 spells CASTPTGNSYEQYF. In nucleotides, the CDR3 is TGTGCCAGCACACCGACAGGGAACTCCTACGAGCAGTACTTC.

This clone appeared once. V gene TRBV25-1 combines with J gene TRBJ2-2, with 9 bases aligning to TRBD1. Germline-derived CDR1 and CDR2 are MGHDK and SYGVNS. The length of the CDR3 is 16 residues. The J segment lost 0 bases and the V segment lost 7 bases, leaving 6 bases of the junction unmatched. The CDR3 DNA follows: TGTGCCAGCACCCAACAGGGGGCATCGAACACCGGGGAGCTGTTTTTT. It codes for CASTQQGASNTGELFF. The full variable domain, with the rest looked up from reference TRBV25-1 and TRBJ2-2, is EADIYQTPRYLVIGTGKKITLECSQTMGHDKMYWYQQDPGMELHLIHYSYGVNSTEKGDLSSESTVSRIRTEHFPLTLESARPSHTSQYLCASTQQGASNTGELFFGEGSRLTVL.

This chain uses TRBV5-6 with TRBJ1-1; the D is unclear. V was pared by 0 bases and J by 7 bases, with 4 bases between. The CDR3 extends over 11 amino acids. Germline CDR1 SGHDT, CDR2 YYEEEE. This CDR3 is CASSLGSEAFF. The DNA for the CDR3 is TGTGCCAGCAGCTTGGGGAGTGAAGCTTTCTTT.

The chain employs TRBV6-5 and TRBJ1-1, with D tentatively TRBD1 (5 bases). The CDR3 totals 13 residues. Germline V gene lookup returns CDR1 MNHEY and CDR2 SVGAGI. With 6 bases removed from V and 6 bases from J, the gap between germline ends came to 14 bases. The CDR3: CASRSASRAEAFF. The CDR3 region has the DNA TGTGCCAGCAGGAGTGCCTCCAGGGCTGAAGCTTTCTTT.

The J gene is TRBJ1-6, the V gene TRBV5-1; D is perhaps TRBD1 (5 bases). The V end was cut by 3 bases, the J end by 6 bases, with 10 bases between. Germline V gives CDR1 SGHRS, CDR2 YFSETQ. The CDR3 totals 14 residues. Written as DNA, the CDR3 is TGCGCCAGCAGCTCCATCGACAGTAATTCACCCCTCCACTTT. It encodes CASSSIDSNSPLHF.

This sequence joins TRBV6-5 and TRBJ2-7; 7 nucleotides line up with TRBD1. CDR3 size: 16 residues. Germline loops: CDR1 MNHEY, CDR2 SVGAGI. V lost 4 bases and J lost 4; bases outside the gene matches: 13. CDR3 sequence reads: CASSSRQGGRSYEQYF. The CDR3 nucleotides are TGTGCCAGCAGTTCCCGACAGGGCGGAAGGTCGTACGAGCAGTACTTC.

The V gene is TRBV5-1, the J gene TRBJ2-5, with 7 bases lining up with TRBD2. V gave up 0 bases and J gave up 1 base; unmatched junction bases: 3. Germline CDR1 and CDR2: SGHRS and YFSETQ. This CDR3 region has 15 residues. This CDR3 is CASSLVPGGQETQYF. CDR3 sequence (DNA): TGCGCCAGCAGCTTGGTTCCGGGGGGCCAAGAGACCCAGTACTTC.

The V call is TRBV11-2, the J call TRBJ2-2; 7 nucleotides align to TRBD1. Per the germline V gene, CDR1 is SGHAT and CDR2 is FQNNGV. The CDR3 is 14 amino acids. Trimming took 5 bases from V and 7 from J; bases not matched to a gene: 7. CDR3 DNA sequence: TGTGCCAGCAGCCCCTTAAACAGGGGCGGGGAGCTGTTTTTT. Its translation: CASSPLNRGGELFF. The whole variable domain, filled in from reference TRBV11-2 and TRBJ2-2, reads EAGVAQSPRYKIIEKRQSVAFWCNPISGHATLYWYQQILGQGPKLLIQFQNNGVVDDSQLPKDRFSAERLKGVDSTLKIQPAKLEDSAVYLCASSPLNRGGELFFGEGSRLTVL.

The genes are TRBV6-5 and TRBJ2-1; D may be TRBD2 (6 bases). Trimming took 6 bases from V and 6 from J, leaving 15 bases between them. Germline CDR1 MNHEY, CDR2 SVGAGI. The length of the CDR3 is 14 residues. The CDR3 spells CASRNPGRGNEQFF. The CDR3 region has the DNA TGTGCCAGCAGGAATCCGGGGCGGGGCAATGAGCAGTTCTTC.

CDR3 residues: CASSLSGAPQHF. CDR3 DNA: TGTGCCAGCAGTTTGTCGGGTGCGCCCCAGCATTTT. The chain is built from TRBV12-3 or TRBV12-4 and TRBJ1-5; D is undetermined. Trimming pared 3 bases from V and 9 bases from J, leaving 9 bases between. This CDR3 region has 12 residues.

V usage is TRBV4-3 and J usage is TRBJ2-3; a weak D match, TRBD1 (6 bases). CDR3 length: 15 residues. The germline gives CDR1 LGHNA, CDR2 YSLEER. Trimming removed 1 base at V and 6 bases at J, with 14 bases between. This CDR3 is CASSQGHRESDTQYF. The CDR3 DNA is TGCGCCAGCAGCCAAGGTCACAGGGAATCGGATACGCAGTATTTT.

The chain links TRBV6-6 to TRBJ2-2, with a possible D match to TRBD2 (6 bases). CDR1 MNHNY and CDR2 SVGAGI come from the germline V gene (reference sequence). The CDR3 is 16 residues long. The V end was cut by 6 bases, the J end by 5 bases, with 19 bases between. CDR3 in DNA: TGTGCCAGCAGCCCACCGACTCAAGGGACTACCGGGGAGCTGTTTTTT. Amino acids: CASSPPTQGTTGELFF.

The chain recombines TRBV4-2 with TRBJ2-1; a weak D match, TRBD2 (6 bases). Germline loops: CDR1 LGHNA, CDR2 YNFKEQ. The CDR3 is 15 amino acids. The V and J ends lost 2 bases and 5 bases respectively, with 13 bases between them. The CDR3 region is CASSQSGEKHNEQFF. As DNA, the CDR3 is TGTGCCAGCAGCCAATCGGGGGAAAAGCACAATGAGCAGTTCTTC.

The chain combines TRBV27 with TRBJ2-2; no definite D call. This CDR3 contains 12 residues. V shed 8 bases and J shed 4 bases, with 8 bases lying between them. The germline V gene has CDR1 MNHEY and CDR2 SMNVEV (reference sequence). CDR3 residues: CASSVLTGELFF. In DNA, the CDR3 is TGTGCCAGCTCAGTTCTCACCGGGGAGCTGTTTTTT.

V is TRBV6-4 and J is TRBJ1-1; 8 nucleotides match TRBD1. The CDR3 is made up of 13 amino acids. V lost 4 bases to trimming and J lost 5 bases; unmatched junction nucleotides: 3. Germline-derived CDR1 and CDR2 are MRHNA and SNTAGT. CDR3 region: CASSVDRETEAFF. CDR3 DNA: TGTGCCAGCAGTGTGGACAGGGAGACTGAAGCTTTCTTT.

The rearrangement joins TRBV30 to TRBJ2-3; D is possibly TRBD2 (6 bases). The CDR3 spans 15 residues. The V end was cut by 2 bases, the J end by 4 bases, with 16 bases between. Germline CDR1 GTSNPN, CDR2 SVGIG (reference sequence). This CDR3 reads CAWSSFRGSADTQYF. CDR3 nucleotides: TGTGCCTGGAGTAGTTTCCGGGGGAGTGCAGATACGCAGTATTTT.

Here the CDR3 reads CASSLNQYEAFF. The CDR3 DNA follows: TGTGCCAGCAGCTTAAACCAGTATGAAGCTTTCTTT. This chain uses TRBV11-2 with TRBJ1-1, with D unclear. The germline V gene encodes CDR1 SGHAT and CDR2 FQNNGV. With 2 bases removed from V and 7 bases from J, the gap between germline ends came to 8 bases. The CDR3 loop spans 12 amino acids.

The V call is TRBV6-1, the J call TRBJ1-1; 7 bases fit TRBD1. Trimming at V came to 4 bases and at J to 4 bases, leaving 12 bases not matched to a gene. The CDR3 is 16 amino acids. Per germline, CDR1 MNHNS and CDR2 SASEGT. CDR3 bases: TGTGCCAGCAGTGGGGACAGCCCCATAAAGGGCACTGAAGCTTTCTTT. Translating it yields CASSGDSPIKGTEAFF.

This clone was observed once. The V gene is TRBV25-1, the J gene TRBJ1-1; maybe TRBD1 (6 bases). This CDR3 spans 13 amino acids. Germline CDR1 MGHDK, CDR2 SYGVNS. V lost 8 bases, J lost 2 bases, and 12 bases lay in between. Written as DNA, the CDR3 is TGTGCCAGCGGTCCGGGGGGCAACACTGAAGCTTTCTTT. This codes for CASGPGGNTEAFF.

The chain recombines TRBV19 with TRBJ1-5, with D perhaps TRBD1 (6 bases). Trimming left V 10 bases short and J 7 bases short, with 17 bases between. Per the germline V gene, CDR1 is LNHDA and CDR2 is SQIVND (reference sequence). The CDR3 sequence is 13 residues long. As DNA, the CDR3 is TGTGCCACCGCCACAGGGTTCAACCAGCCCCAGCATTTT. Its protein is CATATGFNQPQHF.

This rearrangement joins TRBV6-5 to TRBJ2-5; TRBD2 matches at 11 bases. Trimming at V came to 8 bases and at J to 4 bases, leaving 6 bases not matched to a gene. CDR1 is MNHEY and CDR2 is SVGAGI in the germline V gene. This CDR3 comprises 14 residues. The chain's CDR3 is CASRSGGARETQYF. The CDR3 DNA sequence: TGTGCCAGCCGTAGCGGGGGGGCCCGAGAGACCCAGTACTTC.

J is TRBJ1-6 and V is TRBV6-5; 9 nucleotides line up with TRBD1. J gave up 7 bases and V 4 bases, and 8 bases lay outside the gene matches. The CDR3 loop spans 16 amino acids. CDR1 is MNHEY and CDR2 is SVGAGI in the germline V gene. CDR3 residues: CASSFTGGAQNSPLHF. Written as DNA, the CDR3 is TGTGCCAGCAGTTTTACAGGGGGCGCGCAGAATTCACCCCTCCACTTT.

The V call is TRBV7-9, the J call TRBJ2-1, with 8 positions matching TRBD2. This CDR3 is built from 16 residues. Germline V gene sequence: CDR1 SEHNR, CDR2 FQNEAQ (reference sequence). V was pared by 3 bases and J by 3 bases, with 7 bases of the junction left unmatched. CDR3 protein: CASSFRSGEHYNEQFF. The DNA for the CDR3 is TGTGCCAGCAGCTTCCGTAGCGGGGAGCACTACAATGAGCAGTTCTTC.

DNA of the CDR3: TGTGCCAGTAGTATCATCGGAGGGGTTAACACCGGGGAGCTGTTTTTT. This codes for CASSIIGGVNTGELFF. The chain carries TRBV19 and TRBJ2-2, with a possible D match to TRBD2 (6 bases). The CDR3 totals 16 residues. V was cut by 3 bases and J by 2 bases, with 13 bases left in between. CDR1 is LNHDA and CDR2 is SQIVND in the germline V gene (reference sequence).